This T cell receptor (beta chain) was captured by sequencing in a study of blood T cell repertoires in COVID-19. The CDR3 runs to 10 residues. With 4 bases removed from V and 13 bases from J, the gap between germline ends came to 5 bases. Germline CDR1 MDHEN, CDR2 SYDVKM. The data were produced by immunoSEQ multiplex PCR, yet TCRdb's version contains in-frame clones alone and is incomplete. The sample records 150,000 or so clones, around 81% being singletons. The chain employs TRBV28 and TRBJ1-6; no clear D. Sequenced sample: peripheral blood. The TCR originated in a middle-aged woman with active or convalescent COVID-19. The CDR3 protein is CASSSRPLHF. The CDR3 DNA is TGTGCCAGCAGTTCGCGTCCCCTCCACTTT. The whole variable domain, filled in from reference TRBV28 and TRBJ1-6, reads DVKVTQSSRYLVKRTGEKVFLECVQDMDHENMFWYRQDPGLGLRLIYFSYDVKMKEKGDIPEGYSVSREKKERFSLILESASTNQTSMYLCASSSRPLHFGNGTRLTVT.